This T cell receptor beta chain appears in the sequencing data of a study of blood T cell repertoires in COVID-19 (dated by TCRdb to 2018 to 2021). Notes on the research overall: The collaborator samples originated in the United States, Italy and Spain and spanned the acute and convalescent phases of COVID-19. The repertoires were made available in a free public database intended to serve as a resource for research on the immune response to SARS-CoV-2. Where available, HLA class I and class II types were taken from metadata supplied by the sample provider and were not determined by assay-based typing. The sample metadata nearly always contained a de-identified subject ID, COVID-19 status, age in years and sex. The samples were drawn from the first 160 participants of the ongoing ImmuneRACE study and from 1,254 subjects provided by 6 global collaborators. Subjects who had been exposed to COVID-19, were actively infected with it, or had recovered from it provided the deeply sampled blood TCRbeta repertoires that made up the dataset. The material from the prospective study consisted of cDNA or gDNA derived from T cells, B-cell-depleted T cells, or PBMCs. The investigation overall reported the following: The quantity of clinical and demographic metadata differed by source and by participant and was supplied without curation.

The CDR3 numbers 17 residues from cysteine through phenylalanine. The sequence is cut down to CDR3 DNA, 51 bases in frame from base 1. Based on the germline V gene, the CDR1 and CDR2 sequences are SGDLS and YYNGEE. Between the V and J ends, shortened by 1 base and 1 base respectively, the junction contains 17 bases. Comments on this clone: It has no known antigen specificity. Per-base quality was not reported, and no clone a single base away is much larger than it.

The immunoSEQ Assay, a bias-controlled multiplex PCR, was used to amplify TCRbeta CDR3 regions from genomic DNA. In the authors' own workflow: The number of nucleated cells in each sample was estimated by amplification of reference gene primers within the assay. To quantify the absolute abundance of each unique TCRbeta CDR3 rearrangement, sequence reads were collapsed and filtered. For each sample, productive Simpson clonality was calculated as the square root of Simpson's diversity index across productive rearrangements. This immuneACCESS table, as held by TCRdb, lists in-frame sequences with V and J called but not all clones. Of the missing ones, under half trace to an unresolved V gene in checked studies; the others have no known cause. V, J and clone size are those of that table, while D and trimming were read from the DNA. The table for this sample lists approximately 310,000 clones; approximately 88% of them were counted only once. The ten largest clones take up roughly 5.2% of the sample.

Participants in the prospective study were aged roughly 18 to 89 years, lived in 20 to 25 United States geographic areas, and enrolled through a virtual design. In the prospective study, cohorts were assigned on the basis of participant-reported clinical history obtained from a screening survey and a study questionnaire. For ImmuneRACE Cohort 3, a participant was defined as recovered based on two consecutive negative NP/OP PCR tests, clearance by a healthcare professional, or resolution of symptoms. In the prospective study, mobile phlebotomists collected whole blood, serum and a nasopharyngeal or oropharyngeal swab from each participant. Participants in the prospective study had the option to provide additional blood draws and questionnaires over a roughly two-month period. Before DNA extraction, blood samples from the prospective study were shipped at room temperature or frozen.

The specimen sequenced was PBMCs or T cells enriched from blood (not recorded which). The rearrangement combines TRBV9 with TRBJ1-2, with the D gene not confidently named. The TCR comes from a man between 60 and 70 years old who had recovered from COVID-19. The DNA sequence follows: TGTGCCAGCAGCGTAAATCCACGGGGAAGGGTTAACTATGGCTACACCTTC. This translates into CASSVNPRGRVNYGYTF.